These T cell receptor beta chains were read from a single sample in a study of blood T cells in healthy people across ages. TCRdb re-derived calls from the 5' RACE reads in MiXCR, one entry per CDR3 protein. The data show fewer than 900,000 distinct CDR3 sequences, with around 49% seen just once and approximately 32% held by the top ten. Sequencing was carried out using blood. The receptor set was obtained from a woman in her sixties in good health. CDR3s include the opening cysteine and the closing phenylalanine or tryptophan. A D gene is named only where the DNA matches it firmly. Not every row has a clone size; where given, it reads once, few, many or a size class.

D gene	clone size	V gene	J gene	CDR3 protein	CDR3 DNA
TRBD1	few	TRBV5-1	TRBJ2-1	CASTGQGTYNEQFF	TGCGCCAGCACCGGACAGGGGACCTACAATGAGCAGTTCTTC
TRBD2	NA	TRBV20-1	TRBJ2-1	CNAREAGLAGVGEQFF	TGCAATGCTAGAGAAGCAGGACTAGCGGGAGTGGGTGAGCAGTTCTTC
TRBD1	NA	TRBV12-3/TRBV12-4	TRBJ2-4	CASSLTGGTKNIQYF	TGTGCCAGCAGTTTAACAGGGGGTACCAAAAACATTCAGTACTTC
NA	NA	TRBV2	TRBJ2-5	CASSANGIETQYF	TGTGCCAGCAGTGCGAATGGCATAGAGACCCAGTACTTC
TRBD2	NA	TRBV27	TRBJ2-1	CASSLFGWGLAGVGNEQFF	TGTGCCAGCAGTTTATTTGGGTGGGGGCTAGCGGGAGTGGGTAATGAGCAGTTCTTC
NA	few	TRBV4-1	TRBJ2-1	CASSPLPGPYNEQFF	TGCGCCAGCAGCCCCCTACCCGGACCCTACAATGAGCAGTTCTTC
NA	NA	TRBV7-9	TRBJ2-1	CASSSQGGAGRTYNEQFF	TGTGCCAGCAGCTCCCAGGGGGGGGCCGGCCGGACCTACAATGAGCAGTTCTTC
TRBD2	few	TRBV18	TRBJ2-7	CASSPPALAAYEQYF	TGTGCCAGCTCACCACCGGCACTAGCGGCCTACGAGCAGTACTTC
NA	NA	TRBV7-2	TRBJ2-1	CASSLGWGPSYNEQFF	TGTGCCAGCAGCTTGGGCTGGGGCCCCTCCTACAATGAGCAGTTCTTC
TRBD2	NA	TRBV7-7	TRBJ2-5	CASSLVGGTGETQYF	TGTGCTAGCAGCTTAGTGGGGGGGACTGGAGAGACCCAGTACTTC
TRBD1	NA	TRBV28	TRBJ2-4	CASSPTGQGAKNIQYF	TGTGCCAGCAGTCCCACTGGACAGGGGGCCAAAAACATTCAGTACTTC
TRBD1	NA	TRBV30	TRBJ2-3	CAWSGQGSRTDTQYF	TGTGCCTGGAGTGGACAGGGGTCGCGCACAGATACGCAGTATTTT
NA	NA	TRBV7-2	TRBJ2-1	CASSLLPDYNEQFF	TGTGCCAGCAGCTTACTCCCGGACTACAATGAGCAGTTCTTC
NA	few	TRBV20-1	TRBJ2-5	CSAGDDRGYQETQYF	TGCAGTGCCGGGGACGATCGCGGGTACCAAGAGACCCAGTACTTC
TRBD2	many	TRBV7-3	TRBJ2-5	CASSLTGAGGETQYF	TGTGCCAGCAGCTTAACAGGGGCGGGAGGGGAGACCCAGTACTTC
TRBD2	few	TRBV10-3	TRBJ2-4	CATSSGVAKNIQYF	TGTGCCACATCTAGCGGAGTAGCCAAAAACATTCAGTACTTC
TRBD2	NA	TRBV3-1	TRBJ2-3	CASSQKILGGRAGDTQYF	TGTGCCAGCAGCCAAAAGATTCTAGGCGGGAGGGCTGGGGATACGCAGTATTTT
NA	NA	TRBV29-1	TRBJ1-1	CSVSGVVNTEAFF	TGCAGCGTTTCAGGGGTTGTGAACACTGAAGCTTTCTTT